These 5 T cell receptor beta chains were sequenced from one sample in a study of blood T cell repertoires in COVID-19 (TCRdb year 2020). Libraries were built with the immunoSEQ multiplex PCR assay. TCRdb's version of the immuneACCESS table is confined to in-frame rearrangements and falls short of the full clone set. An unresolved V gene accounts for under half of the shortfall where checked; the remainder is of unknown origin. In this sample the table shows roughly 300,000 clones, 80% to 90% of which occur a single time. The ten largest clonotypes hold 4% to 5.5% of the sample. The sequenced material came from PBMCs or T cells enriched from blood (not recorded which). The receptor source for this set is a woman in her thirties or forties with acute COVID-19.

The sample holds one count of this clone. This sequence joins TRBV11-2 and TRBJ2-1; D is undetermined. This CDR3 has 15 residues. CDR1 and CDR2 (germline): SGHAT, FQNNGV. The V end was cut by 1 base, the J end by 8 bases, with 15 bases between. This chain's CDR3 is CASSLGSSYGDEQFF. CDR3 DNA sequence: TGTGCCAGCAGCTTAGGCAGTAGCTACGGCGATGAGCAGTTCTTC.

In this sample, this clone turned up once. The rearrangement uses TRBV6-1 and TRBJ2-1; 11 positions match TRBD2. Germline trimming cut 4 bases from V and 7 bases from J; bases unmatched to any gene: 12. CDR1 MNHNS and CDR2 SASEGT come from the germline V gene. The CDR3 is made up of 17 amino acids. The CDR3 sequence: CASSGVLLAGEGNEQFF. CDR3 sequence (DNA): TGTGCCAGCAGTGGAGTCTTACTAGCGGGAGAGGGAAATGAGCAGTTCTTC.

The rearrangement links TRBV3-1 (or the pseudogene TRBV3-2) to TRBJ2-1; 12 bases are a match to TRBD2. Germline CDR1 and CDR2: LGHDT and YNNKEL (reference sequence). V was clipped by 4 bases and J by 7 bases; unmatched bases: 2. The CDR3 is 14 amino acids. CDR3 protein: CASSPSGRVNEQFF. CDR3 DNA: TGTGCCAGCAGCCCTAGCGGGAGGGTTAATGAGCAGTTCTTC.

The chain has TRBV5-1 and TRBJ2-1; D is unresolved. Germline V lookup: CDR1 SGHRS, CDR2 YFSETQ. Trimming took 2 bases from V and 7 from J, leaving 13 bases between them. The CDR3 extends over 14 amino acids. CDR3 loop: CASSFEAQRNEQFF. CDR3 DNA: TGCGCCAGCAGCTTTGAGGCCCAAAGGAATGAGCAGTTCTTC.

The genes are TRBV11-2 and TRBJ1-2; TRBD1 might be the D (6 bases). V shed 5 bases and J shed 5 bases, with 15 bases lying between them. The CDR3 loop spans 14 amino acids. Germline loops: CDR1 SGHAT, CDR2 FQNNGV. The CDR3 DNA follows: TGTGCCAGCAGCCCTACAGGGATTCGATATGGCTACACCTTC. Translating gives CASSPTGIRYGYTF.